Each of the 16 T cell receptor beta chains below was sequenced from the same sample in a study of T-cell memory formation after mild COVID-19. TCRdb passed the 5' RACE reads through MiXCR, listing each CDR3 protein once. The data show about 110,000 distinct CDR3 sequences, with approximately 15% seen just once and more than 25% held by the top ten. The sequenced sample was PBMCs or a T cell subset sorted from them (not recorded which). Every receptor here comes from an adult woman who had mild COVID-19 (a few samples of this study predate the infection). Cell type and time point are not known.

This clonotype was picked up a small number of times. The gene calls are TRBV15 and TRBJ1-5; D call uncertain. Germline V CDR1 and CDR2: LNHNV, YYDKDF (reference sequence). The CDR3 covers 16 residues. Deletions cut 1 base from V and 2 bases from J, with 12 bases between. CDR3 bases: TGTGCCACCAGCAGAGCGAGGGTGGTTCGCAATCAGCCCCAGCATTTT. Amino acids: CATSRARVVRNQPQHF.

The genes are TRBV20-1 and TRBJ1-4; 8 bases fit TRBD1. J lost 1 base, V lost 4 bases, and 5 bases had no gene match. Germline V CDR1 and CDR2: DFQATT, SNEGSKA (reference sequence). CDR3 size: 15 residues. DNA of the CDR3: TGCAGTGCTATAGGCAGGGGGCGAACTAATGAAAAACTGTTTTTT. As protein: CSAIGRGRTNEKLFF.

The chain carries TRBV5-4 and TRBJ2-7; 8 nucleotides align to TRBD2. Germline V gene data show CDR1 as SGHNT and CDR2 as YYREEE (reference sequence). The CDR3 spans 14 residues. V shed 3 bases and J 3 bases; nucleotides not matched to a gene: 5. The CDR3 DNA sequence: TGTGCCAGCAGCTACAACGGGGGGGACTACGAGCAGTACTTC. Protein: CASSYNGGDYEQYF.

This clonotype was seen a few times. The rearrangement uses TRBV5-1 and TRBJ1-5; possibly TRBD1 for D (5 bases). The V end was cut by 0 bases, the J end by 6 bases, with 13 bases between. This CDR3 is built from 15 residues. Germline V lookup: CDR1 SGHRS, CDR2 YFSETQ. The CDR3 sequence: CASSLDGTAGQPQHF. For the CDR3, the DNA is TGCGCCAGCAGCTTGGATGGGACCGCAGGTCAGCCCCAGCATTTT.

This clonotype showed up just a few times. This sequence joins TRBV5-1 and TRBJ2-3, with 9 bases that match TRBD1. V lost 0 bases to trimming and J lost 5 bases; unmatched junction nucleotides: 4. Germline assignment: CDR1 SGHRS and CDR2 YFSETQ. This CDR3 spans 15 amino acids. The CDR3 here is CASSLGQGDGDTQYF. The CDR3 nucleotides read TGCGCCAGCAGCTTGGGACAGGGGGATGGAGATACGCAGTATTTT.

The chain recombines TRBV7-9 with TRBJ2-7; TRBD1 might be the D (5 bases). Germline lookup yields CDR1 SEHNR and CDR2 FQNEAQ (reference sequence). CDR3 size: 16 residues. V gave up 1 base and J gave up 2 bases, with 15 bases separating them. DNA of the CDR3: TGTGCCAGCAGCTTAGGTGACAGTCTTTTAACCTACGAGCAGTACTTC. It is translated as CASSLGDSLLTYEQYF.

The V call is TRBV18, the J call TRBJ1-2, with D perhaps TRBD1 (6 bases). The CDR3 is made up of 16 amino acids. The V gene's germline CDR1 is KGHSH and CDR2 LQKENI. Trimming took 6 bases from V and 0 from J, leaving 17 bases between them. The chain's CDR3 is CASSRVAGEANYGYTF. CDR3 DNA: TGTGCCAGCTCCCGGGTGGCAGGGGAGGCTAACTATGGCTACACCTTC.

This chain connects TRBV5-6 to TRBJ2-1, with D tentatively TRBD2 (6 bases). This CDR3 contains 12 residues. The V end was cut by 5 bases, the J end by 7 bases, with 10 bases between. The germline V gene has CDR1 SGHDT and CDR2 YYEEEE. The CDR3, as DNA: TGTGCCAGCAGTCCGGGGACTAATGAGCAGTTCTTC. Its translation: CASSPGTNEQFF. Using reference TRBV5-6 and TRBJ2-1 for the parts outside the CDR3, the full variable domain is DAGVTQSPTHLIKTRGQQVTLRCSPKSGHDTVSWYQQALGQGPQFIFQYYEEEERQRGNFPDRFSGHQFPNYSSELNVNALLLGDSALYLCASSPGTNEQFFGPGTRLTVL.

J is TRBJ1-1 and V is TRBV10-3, with 10 bases aligning to TRBD1. The CDR3 runs 17 residues. Germline V gene data show CDR1 as ENHRY and CDR2 as SYGVKD. V was clipped by 4 bases and J by 0 bases; unmatched bases: 8. The DNA of the CDR3 is TGTGCCATCAGTGGCGGACAGGGGGATTATCTGAACACTGAAGCTTTCTTT. This translates into CAISGGQGDYLNTEAFF.

The rearrangement links TRBV7-9 to TRBJ1-1; D is ambiguous. The CDR3 loop spans 15 amino acids. Trimming stripped 5 bases from V and 1 base from J, with 14 bases between. Germline V gene data show CDR1 as SEHNR and CDR2 as FQNEAQ (reference sequence). Written as DNA, the CDR3 is TGTGCCAGCAGCACGGTGGTCGGGCAGAACACTGAAGCTTTCTTT. Translation: CASSTVVGQNTEAFF.

The V and J genes are TRBV9 and TRBJ2-5; TRBD2 matches at 8 bases. The CDR3 totals 15 residues. CDR1 SGDLS and CDR2 YYNGEE come from the germline V gene. Trimming took 4 bases from V and 1 from J; bases not matched to a gene: 6. CDR3 protein: CASSPGGGLQETQYF. DNA of the CDR3: TGTGCCAGCAGCCCGGGGGGGGGGCTCCAAGAGACCCAGTACTTC.

The chain is built from TRBV29-1 and TRBJ2-7, with 7 bases matching TRBD1. The junction had 4 bases not matched to a gene; V was cut back by 6 bases and J by 2 bases. Germline CDR1 reads SQVTM; CDR2 reads ANQGSEA. The CDR3 length is 12 residues. The CDR3 sequence is CSVPTGPYEQYF. The CDR3 bases are TGCAGCGTACCGACAGGGCCCTACGAGCAGTACTTC.

The V gene is TRBV7-9, the J gene TRBJ2-3; the match to TRBD2 covers 8 bases. With V trimmed by 5 bases and J by 5 bases, 0 bases remained unmatched. The CDR3 covers 12 residues. From germline, CDR1 is SEHNR and CDR2 FQNEAQ (reference sequence). The DNA for the CDR3 is TGTGCCAGCAGCACTAGCGGAGATACGCAGTATTTT. As protein: CASSTSGDTQYF.

This clonotype was counted a few times. V usage is TRBV5-1 and J usage is TRBJ2-3; 9 nucleotides line up with TRBD1. The germline gives CDR1 SGHRS, CDR2 YFSETQ. After removal of 4 bases from V and 0 bases from J, the junction contained 18 bases not matched to a gene. This CDR3 contains 20 residues. CDR3 protein: CASSLFNTGGYPASTDTQYF. The CDR3, as DNA: TGCGCCAGCAGCCTTTTTAATACAGGGGGCTACCCCGCTAGCACAGATACGCAGTATTTT.

This clonotype has a handful of counts. The chain employs TRBV29-1 and TRBJ2-1, with 9 bases matching TRBD2. J gave up 8 bases and V 1 base, and 9 bases lay outside the gene matches. The CDR3 spans 15 residues. Germline CDR1 is SQVTM and CDR2 is ANQGSEA. DNA for the CDR3: TGCAGCGTTGAAGCCTTGGCGGGGGGGCCAGATGAGCAGTTCTTC. Residues: CSVEALAGGPDEQFF.

The chain is built from TRBV12-3 or TRBV12-4 and TRBJ1-1; D is unresolved. CDR3 length equals 12 residues. V was trimmed by 1 base and J by 7 bases, leaving 7 bases between them. The CDR3 loop is CASSLGGIEAFF. The CDR3 bases are TGTGCCAGCAGTTTAGGTGGGATTGAAGCTTTCTTT.